The next 12 T cell receptor beta chains were all read from a single sample in a study of T cells in Graves' hyperthyroidism and ophthalmopathy. The CDR3 regions of TCR beta were amplified from RNA transcripts. TCR CDR3 regions were first amplified by RT-PCR with HTBI primers. From the multiplex PCR reads, TCRdb called clonotypes with MiXCR, one entry per CDR3 protein. The repertoire holds roughly 840,000 distinct CDR3 sequences, with 38% as singletons. The specimen was blood. The source is a man between 18 and 29 years old with Graves' hyperthyroidism.

The rearrangement joins TRBV10-2 to TRBJ1-4, with no clear D. CDR1 and CDR2 (germline): WSHSY, SAAADI. CDR3 length: 18 residues. V was trimmed by 6 bases and J by 0 bases, leaving 20 bases between them. In DNA form, the CDR3 reads TGCGCCAGCAGCCAAGCCCTAATGCCGGCTACAACTAATGAAAAACTGTTTTTT. This sequence encodes CASSQALMPATTNEKLFF.

Many counts were recorded for this clonotype. V is TRBV5-1 and J is TRBJ1-2; D is unresolved. Germline CDR1 is SGHRS and CDR2 is YFSETQ. The V end was cut by 5 bases, the J end by 7 bases, with 18 bases between. The CDR3 loop spans 14 amino acids. CDR3: CASSPGRGMPGYTF. CDR3 DNA sequence: TGCGCCAGCAGTCCCGGACGGGGAATGCCTGGCTACACCTTC.

The table lists this clonotype with a few counts. This chain connects TRBV28 to TRBJ1-1; unclear D gene. V lost 2 bases to trimming and J lost 8 bases, with 18 bases between them. Germline CDR1 and CDR2: MDHEN and SYDVKM. The CDR3 is 15 amino acids. CDR3 region: CASSLLGMGLVEAFF. CDR3 DNA sequence: TGTGCCAGCAGTTTACTCGGAATGGGGTTGGTAGAAGCTTTCTTT.

The V and J genes are TRBV12-3 or TRBV12-4 and TRBJ2-7; D may be TRBD1 (6 bases). The CDR3 totals 14 residues. V was clipped by 6 bases and J by 5 bases, with 17 bases between them. CDR3 amino acids: CASSRAGTINEQYF. In nucleotides, the CDR3 is TGTGCCAGCAGCCGGGCCGGGACAATCAACGAGCAGTACTTC.

This clonotype was detected ten times or more. V gene TRBV7-8 combines with J gene TRBJ2-6; D possibly corresponds to TRBD1 (6 bases). Germline CDR1 is SGHVS and CDR2 is FQNEAQ. This CDR3 is 16 amino acids long. Trimming shortened V by 5 bases and J by 0 bases, and 11 bases separated the two germline ends. The CDR3 here is CASSATGHSGANVLTF. As DNA, the CDR3 is TGTGCCAGCAGCGCTACAGGGCACTCTGGGGCCAACGTCCTGACTTTC.

On this clonotype itself: A clone one base away is much larger, so this may be a read error. The chain uses TRBV2 and TRBJ2-7, with 8 bases identical to TRBD1. Germline V gene lookup returns CDR1 SNHLY and CDR2 FYNNEI. This CDR3 contains 14 residues. The ends lost 0 bases at V and 3 bases at J; junction bases unmatched: 1. CDR3 in amino acids: CASSEAGQVYEQYF. DNA for the CDR3: TGTGCCAGCAGTGAAGCGGGACAGGTCTACGAGCAGTACTTC.

This clonotype was seen at least ten times. The chain joins TRBV19 to TRBJ1-5, with 11 nucleotides matching TRBD1. The CDR3 spans 15 residues. The junction had 8 bases not matched to a gene; V was cut back by 4 bases and J by 9 bases. From germline, CDR1 is LNHDA and CDR2 SQIVND (reference sequence). Here the CDR3 reads CASSKGQGGIMPQHF. DNA of the CDR3: TGTGCCAGTAGTAAGGGACAGGGGGGGATCATGCCCCAGCATTTT.

This clonotype was recorded many times. The V gene is TRBV2, the J gene TRBJ2-2, with 8 bases matching TRBD1. V shed 4 bases, J shed 5 bases, and the junction held 12 bases outside the gene matches. CDR1 is SNHLY and CDR2 is FYNNEI in the germline V gene. The CDR3 covers 17 residues. DNA of the CDR3: TGTGCCAGCAGTGGCCAAGGGGGCAGGGGGCGAACCGGGGAGCTGTTTTTT. As protein: CASSGQGGRGRTGELFF.

This clonotype was observed at least ten times. The chain joins TRBV7-9 to TRBJ2-5; a possible D gene is TRBD1 (5 bases). V lost 3 bases and J 5 bases, leaving 10 bases between the germline ends. Germline V gives CDR1 SEHNR, CDR2 FQNEAQ (reference sequence). CDR3 length: 13 amino acids. In DNA, the CDR3 is TGTGCCAGCAGCTTGCAGGCAGGGGAGACCCAGTACTTC. It encodes CASSLQAGETQYF. The whole variable domain, remainder taken from reference TRBV7-9 and TRBJ2-5, is DTGVSQNPRHKITKRGQNVTFRCDPISEHNRLYWYRQTLGQGPEFLTYFQNEAQLEKSRLLSDRFSAERPKGSFSTLEIQRTEQGDSAMYLCASSLQAGETQYFGPGTRLLVL.

The rearrangement joins TRBV9 to TRBJ1-1, with D unclear. From germline, CDR1 is SGDLS and CDR2 YYNGEE. V was pared by 0 bases and J by 5 bases, with 11 bases between. CDR3 length: 14 amino acids. The CDR3 here is CASSVATWETEAFF. In DNA form, the CDR3 reads TGTGCCAGCAGCGTAGCCACGTGGGAGACTGAAGCTTTCTTT.

This clonotype was seen many times. The genes are TRBV14 and TRBJ2-5; D not certain. The CDR3 length is 13 residues. Germline-derived CDR1 and CDR2 are SGHDN and FVKESK. V dropped 1 base and J dropped 5 bases, with 8 bases sitting between them. In nucleotides, the CDR3 is TGTGCCAGCAGCCAAGGGGCTAAGGAGACCCAGTACTTC. Its translation: CASSQGAKETQYF.

This chain connects TRBV19 to TRBJ2-2; tentative D call: TRBD1 (6 bases). V was pared by 10 bases and J by 2 bases, with 14 bases between. The CDR3 contains 14 residues. Germline lookup yields CDR1 LNHDA and CDR2 SQIVND (reference sequence). The CDR3 spells CATTLGGNTGELFF. CDR3 coding DNA: TGTGCCACCACGTTAGGGGGAAACACCGGGGAGCTGTTTTTT.